The 26 T cell receptor beta chains listed next were all sequenced from one sample in a study of blood T cells in healthy people across ages. Then a second PCR, running roughly 7 to 11 cycles, was carried out with a sample-barcoded 5' primer and a J-beta primer mix. Each CDR3 protein is one row after TCRdb ran MiXCR on the 5' RACE reads. The profile shows under 800,000 distinct CDR3 sequences, over 20% of them singletons. Material: blood. All receptors derive from a man in his 70s in good health.

This sequence joins TRBV28 and TRBJ1-6; TRBD1 matches 7 bases. Unmatched junction bases numbered 8, after V lost 6 bases and J lost 6 bases. This CDR3 spans 15 amino acids. Germline CDR1 is MDHEN and CDR2 is SYDVKM. The CDR3 DNA is TGTGCCAGCAGGGTACAGGGACAGCCTAATTCACCCCTCCACTTT. Protein sequence: CASRVQGQPNSPLHF.

In this sample, this clonotype turned up a few times. The CDR3 nucleotides are TGTGCCAGCAGCTCTGCAGGGTTGCAAGAGACCCAGTACTTC. Translating it yields CASSSAGLQETQYF. The V and J genes are TRBV7-9 and TRBJ2-5, with a tentative D call TRBD1 (5 bases). The CDR3 spans 14 residues. Trimming left V 4 bases short and J 2 bases short, with 11 bases between. Germline loops: CDR1 SEHNR, CDR2 FQNEAQ (reference sequence).

As concerns this clonotype: At one boundary the junction diverges from the germline segment, which might be a read error. The rearrangement joins TRBV7-7 to TRBJ2-2; D is ambiguous. Germline CDR1 and CDR2: SSHAT and FNYEAQ (reference sequence). The CDR3 is 18 amino acids. The CDR3 reads CASSLNSPRPDMPGELFF. The CDR3 DNA reads TGTGCTAGCAGCTTAAATTCTCCCCGACCTGACATGCCCGGGGAGCTGTTTTTT.

J is TRBJ2-1 and V is TRBV5-6; TRBD1 matches 9 bases. Germline CDR1 and CDR2: SGHDT and YYEEEE. This CDR3 spans 15 amino acids. Trimming at V came to 4 bases and at J to 5 bases, leaving 7 bases not matched to a gene. CDR3 region: CASSRGQGYNNEQFF. In DNA, the CDR3 is TGTGCCAGCAGCCGCGGACAGGGGTATAACAATGAGCAGTTCTTC.

This clonotype came up many times. In DNA, the CDR3 is TGTGCCAGCACCGGGACTAGTCCCAATGAGCAGTTCTTC. The encoded protein is CASTGTSPNEQFF. The V and J genes are TRBV10-3 and TRBJ2-1; 8 bases are shared with TRBD2. The CDR3 totals 13 residues. V was clipped by 10 bases and J by 6 bases; unmatched bases: 8. CDR1 and CDR2 from the germline V gene are ENHRY and SYGVKD.

V usage is TRBV12-3 or TRBV12-4 and J usage is TRBJ2-5, with D possibly matching TRBD2 (5 bases). The DNA end is a closer match to TRBJ2-1, so the J assignment may be wrong. CDR3 length: 15 amino acids. CDR3 nucleotides: TGTGCCAGCAGTACCAGGACTGTGGGATACAATGAGCAGTTCTTC. This translates into CASSTRTVGYNEQFF.

This clonotype was detected only a few times. This chain joins TRBV27 and TRBJ1-1, with 7 bases lining up with TRBD1. The CDR3 consists of 15 residues. Germline loops: CDR1 MNHEY, CDR2 SMNVEV (reference sequence). V was clipped by 6 bases and J by 7 bases; unmatched bases: 14. This chain's CDR3 is CASSPTWTGPNEAFF. The CDR3 DNA reads TGTGCCAGCAGCCCAACCTGGACAGGACCGAATGAAGCTTTCTTT.

In this sample, this clonotype turned up many times. V and J are TRBV10-3 and TRBJ2-1, with 9 bases identical to TRBD2. V was pared by 1 base and J by 10 bases, with 5 bases of the junction left unmatched. The CDR3 is 14 residues long. Germline CDR1 and CDR2: ENHRY and SYGVKD. The CDR3 DNA follows: TGTGCCATCAGTGAGTTGCGGGAGGGCCGCGAGCAGTTCTTC. Amino acids: CAISELREGREQFF.

This clonotype was counted a few times. V and J are TRBV6-1 and TRBJ1-4; D possibly corresponds to TRBD1 (6 bases). Germline V lookup: CDR1 MNHNS, CDR2 SASEGT. V was cut by 8 bases and J by 8 bases, with 15 bases left in between. The length of the CDR3 is 13 residues. Here the CDR3 DNA reads TGTGCCAGCTTGGAGCAGGGGAACGAAAAACTGTTTTTT. Protein sequence: CASLEQGNEKLFF.

V gene TRBV20-1 combines with J gene TRBJ1-1; TRBD1 matches 11 bases. Germline V gene sequence: CDR1 DFQATT, CDR2 SNEGSKA (reference sequence). The CDR3 extends over 15 amino acids. The V and J ends lost 6 bases and 6 bases, in that order; junction bases with no gene match: 12. This chain's CDR3 is CSAPDRGRSLSEAFF. The CDR3 DNA is TGCAGTGCGCCGGACAGGGGGCGATCTCTCTCTGAAGCTTTCTTT.

J is TRBJ2-5 and V is TRBV29-1, with 9 bases that match TRBD2. The CDR3 totals 16 residues. CDR1 SQVTM and CDR2 ANQGSEA come from the germline V gene. Trimming took 3 bases from V and 2 from J; bases not matched to a gene: 10. The DNA of the CDR3 is TGCAGCGTTGAGGGGAGGACTAGCGCATTTCAAGAGACCCAGTACTTC. Amino acids: CSVEGRTSAFQETQYF. Using reference TRBV29-1 and TRBJ2-5 for the parts outside the CDR3, the full variable domain is SAVISQKPSRDICQRGTSLTIQCQVDSQVTMMFWYRQQPGQSLTLIATANQGSEATYESGFVIDKFPISRPNLTFSTLTVSNMSPEDSSIYLCSVEGRTSAFQETQYFGPGTRLLVL.

This clonotype occurred a few times. This chain links TRBV19 with TRBJ2-3; tentative D call: TRBD1 (6 bases). Germline V gene lookup returns CDR1 LNHDA and CDR2 SQIVND (reference sequence). V dropped 6 bases and J dropped 5 bases, with 18 bases sitting between them. The CDR3 is 15 amino acids. CDR3 sequence: CASSPQGQWGDTQYF. In nucleotides, the CDR3 is TGTGCCAGTAGCCCACAGGGTCAGTGGGGAGATACGCAGTATTTT.

This clonotype was counted a few times. The V gene is TRBV5-1, the J gene TRBJ2-2; D uncertain. Deletions cut 4 bases from V and 7 bases from J, with 8 bases between. The CDR3 has 12 amino acids. Germline V gene lookup returns CDR1 SGHRS and CDR2 YFSETQ. Here the CDR3 DNA reads TGCGCCAGCAGCCCAAGAATCGGGGAGCTGTTTTTT. Residues: CASSPRIGELFF.

This clonotype was counted many times. The gene calls are TRBV7-6 and TRBJ2-3; 14 bases line up with TRBD2. J was trimmed by 5 bases and V by 3 bases; bases with no gene match: 10. This CDR3 comprises 18 residues. The germline gives CDR1 SGHVS, CDR2 FNYEAQ. Written as DNA, the CDR3 is TGTGCCAGCAGCTTGACCTCGGGACTAGCGGGAGCCGGAGATACGCAGTATTTT. Amino acids: CASSLTSGLAGAGDTQYF.

The rearrangement uses TRBV20-1 and TRBJ1-6, with D perhaps matching TRBD1 (5 bases). The ends were cut back, 5 bases at V and 6 bases at J, with 8 bases in the middle. Germline CDR1 DFQATT, CDR2 SNEGSKA (reference sequence). This CDR3 contains 12 residues. The CDR3 DNA reads as TGCAGTGCTCTGGGGGTTAATTCACCCCTCCACTTT. It yields the protein CSALGVNSPLHF.

V is TRBV25-1 and J is TRBJ2-7; maybe TRBD2 (6 bases). Looked up from germline, CDR1 is MGHDK and CDR2 is SYGVNS. CDR3 length: 16 amino acids. Trimming removed 3 bases from V and 0 bases from J, with 15 bases in between. This chain's CDR3 is CASSDGGTWISYEQYF. CDR3 DNA sequence: TGTGCCAGCAGTGATGGAGGGACCTGGATCTCCTACGAGCAGTACTTC.

This clonotype was counted between two and nine times. The rearrangement uses TRBV7-9 and TRBJ2-5; 11 nucleotides align to TRBD1. The J call could be wrong; TRBJ2-7 is a better fit for the DNA end. The CDR3 spans 15 residues. Germline V gives CDR1 SEHNR, CDR2 FQNEAQ (reference sequence). The CDR3 sequence is CASSPGTGGPYEQYF. The CDR3 DNA sequence: TGTGCCAGCAGCCCCGGGACAGGGGGGCCTTACGAGCAGTACTTC.

The chain has TRBV5-1 and TRBJ1-1; the D gene is possibly TRBD1 (5 bases). Germline-derived CDR1 and CDR2 are SGHRS and YFSETQ. Trimming shortened V by 4 bases and J by 1 base, and 8 bases separated the two germline ends. The CDR3 has 13 amino acids. The CDR3 is CASSGATNTEAFF. The CDR3, as DNA: TGCGCCAGCAGCGGGGCCACGAACACTGAAGCTTTCTTT.

V is TRBV27 and J is TRBJ1-1, with D possibly matching TRBD1 (5 bases). Germline V gene data show CDR1 as MNHEY and CDR2 as SMNVEV (reference sequence). Trimming shortened V by 1 base and J by 0 bases, and 15 bases separated the two germline ends. This CDR3 region has 17 residues. CDR3 sequence (DNA): TGTGCCAGCAGTTTATTCGGCGGGCCAGGGATGAACACTGAAGCTTTCTTT. It yields the protein CASSLFGGPGMNTEAFF.

This chain uses TRBV6-2 or TRBV6-3 with TRBJ2-5; D perhaps matches TRBD1 (5 bases). Gene TRBJ2-7 matches the end of the DNA better, so the J call may be wrong. Germline V gene sequence: CDR1 MNHEY, CDR2 SVGEGT. The CDR3 consists of 15 residues. The CDR3 protein is CASSRPRTLSYEQYF. The DNA of the CDR3 is TGTGCCAGCAGCCGCCCGCGGACACTCTCCTACGAGCAGTACTTC.

At least ten counts were recorded for this clonotype. The J gene is TRBJ2-5, the V gene TRBV4-2; D unclear. Germline V gene sequence: CDR1 LGHNA, CDR2 YNFKEQ. Trimming cost V 4 bases and J 7 bases, with 13 bases left between them. The CDR3 extends over 13 amino acids. CDR3 sequence (DNA): TGTGCCAGCAGCCCAAGGCCCCGAGCGACCCAGTACTTC. The encoded protein is CASSPRPRATQYF.

The CDR3 loop is CASSLAWTSGSDTQYF. CDR3 sequence (DNA): TGTGCCAGCAGCTTAGCCTGGACTAGCGGGAGTGATACGCAGTATTTT. The chain combines TRBV7-8 with TRBJ2-3, with 13 bases fitting TRBD2. There are 16 residues in the CDR3. J lost 6 bases, V lost 0 bases, and 3 bases had no gene match. Germline V gives CDR1 SGHVS, CDR2 FQNEAQ.

This clonotype came up many times. V gene TRBV28 combines with J gene TRBJ1-2, with 7 bases that match TRBD1. The CDR3 length is 14 residues. Germline CDR1 and CDR2: MDHEN and SYDVKM. V lost 4 bases, J lost 3 bases, and 5 bases stayed unmatched. The CDR3 bases are TGTGCCAGCAGTTCCGGACAGGCACACTATGGCTACACCTTC. This codes for CASSSGQAHYGYTF.

V usage is TRBV7-6 and J usage is TRBJ2-2; D possibly corresponds to TRBD2 (6 bases). The CDR3 has 17 residues. Germline CDR1 reads SGHVS; CDR2 reads FNYEAQ. The V end lost 4 bases, the J end lost 0 bases, and 15 bases lay between the germline ends. In DNA, the CDR3 is TGTGCCAGCAGCTCCTATTTACTAGCCCCGAACACCGGGGAGCTGTTTTTT. It yields the protein CASSSYLLAPNTGELFF.

The V and J genes are TRBV14 and TRBJ2-1, with D perhaps TRBD1 (6 bases). CDR3 length: 15 amino acids. The germline V and J ends were trimmed by 2 bases and 8 bases, with 16 bases remaining between them. Germline CDR1 and CDR2: SGHDN and FVKESK. DNA of the CDR3: TGTGCCAGCAGCCAAAGGGGCCTGACAGGCGATGAGCAGTTCTTC. Protein product: CASSQRGLTGDEQFF.

This clonotype has only a few counts. The V gene is TRBV12-3 or TRBV12-4, the J gene TRBJ2-2, with TRBD2 as a possible D gene (5 bases). The CDR3 consists of 15 residues. Trimming shortened V by 5 bases and J by 0 bases, and 10 bases separated the two germline ends. CDR3 protein: CASSVTRANTGELFF. CDR3 DNA sequence: TGTGCCAGCAGTGTCACTAGGGCGAACACCGGGGAGCTGTTTTTT.